The 32 T cell receptor beta chains below were found in one sample sequenced in a study of tumor-infiltrating lymphocytes in localized non-small cell lung cancer. Clones were read by immunoSEQ multiplex PCR, and TCRdb kept only the in-frame ones, dropping some. The sample records over 14,000 clones, 82% being singletons. The material sequenced was lung tumor tissue. Receptors originate from a human donor with non-small cell lung cancer.

The V call is TRBV5-1, the J call TRBJ1-2; unclear D gene. The CDR3 extends over 11 amino acids. Germline loops: CDR1 SGHRS, CDR2 YFSETQ. Trimming pared 4 bases from V and 5 bases from J, leaving 6 bases between. The CDR3 reads CASSPGYGYTF. CDR3 bases: TGCGCCAGCAGCCCCGGGTATGGCTACACCTTC.

In DNA form, the CDR3 reads TGCGCCAGCAGCTTTGGTTCGTACCAGGGGACTGAAGCTTTCTTT. This sequence encodes CASSFGSYQGTEAFF. V usage is TRBV5-1 and J usage is TRBJ1-1; weak D call: TRBD1 (6 bases). V shed 2 bases and J shed 5 bases, with 16 bases lying between them. CDR3 size: 15 residues. From germline, CDR1 is SGHRS and CDR2 YFSETQ.

The chain carries TRBV7-9 and TRBJ2-1; D tentatively fits TRBD1 or TRBD2 (6 bases each). The CDR3 runs 16 residues. Trimming removed 4 bases from V and 4 bases from J, with 17 bases in between. CDR1 is SEHNR, CDR2 FQNEAQ, per germline (reference sequence). CDR3 bases: TGTGCCAGCAGCTCTCGAGGGGGGCCGCGGTACAATGAGCAGTTCTTC. Translating it yields CASSSRGGPRYNEQFF.

The chain recombines TRBV28 with TRBJ2-1; the match to TRBD2 covers 11 bases. Germline V gene sequence: CDR1 MDHEN, CDR2 SYDVKM. The trim removed 4 bases at V and 4 bases at J, leaving 3 bases unmatched. The CDR3 spans 15 residues. The CDR3 loop reads CASSSGLAVYNEQFF. CDR3 bases: TGTGCCAGCAGTTCGGGACTAGCGGTTTACAATGAGCAGTTCTTC.

This rearrangement joins TRBV19 to TRBJ2-1; 8 nucleotides line up with TRBD1. Unmatched junction bases numbered 8, after V lost 5 bases and J lost 5 bases. CDR1 and CDR2 from the germline V gene are LNHDA and SQIVND (reference sequence). The CDR3 runs to 15 residues. In nucleotides, the CDR3 is TGTGCCAGTAGTGGGTACAGGGGGGTAGACAATGAGCAGTTCTTC. Translating it yields CASSGYRGVDNEQFF.

The chain has TRBV2 and TRBJ1-1, with 8 bases that match TRBD1. CDR3 size: 12 residues. CDR1 and CDR2 from the germline V gene are SNHLY and FYNNEI. The V segment lost 5 bases and the J segment 5 bases; nucleotides outside the gene matches: 1. CDR3 in amino acids: CASSRQGTEAFF. CDR3 DNA sequence: TGTGCCAGCAGTAGACAGGGGACTGAAGCTTTCTTT.

For this clone: The same CDR3 arises from other DNA sequences in this sample as well. The chain couples TRBV2 to TRBJ2-7; no reliable D call. Germline V gene lookup returns CDR1 SNHLY and CDR2 FYNNEI. The ends were cut back, 6 bases at V and 4 bases at J, with 4 bases in the middle. This CDR3 is 10 amino acids long. The CDR3 DNA is TGTGCCAGCAGCCGATACGAGCAGTACTTC. Translation: CASSRYEQYF.

CDR3 in amino acids: CASNPGRAYEQYF. CDR3 DNA: TGTGCCAGCAATCCAGGAAGGGCCTACGAGCAGTACTTC. The gene calls are TRBV2 and TRBJ2-7; D uncertain. The V end was cut by 7 bases, the J end by 2 bases, with 12 bases between. Germline V gene data show CDR1 as SNHLY and CDR2 as FYNNEI. This CDR3 is 13 amino acids long.

The V and J genes are TRBV28 and TRBJ2-7, with TRBD2 as a possible D gene (5 bases). The V gene's germline CDR1 is MDHEN and CDR2 SYDVKM. V was trimmed by 4 bases and J by 6 bases, leaving 7 bases between them. The length of the CDR3 is 11 residues. The CDR3 nucleotides read TGTGCCAGCAGTTCTGGGAGCGAGCAGTACTTC. It yields the protein CASSSGSEQYF.

The chain links TRBV6-5 to TRBJ2-7; tentative D call: TRBD2 (6 bases). Per the germline V gene, CDR1 is MNHEY and CDR2 is SVGAGI. Between the trimmed V and J ends, which lost 0 bases and 2 bases, there was a span of 14 bases. The length of the CDR3 is 16 residues. The CDR3 nucleotides are TGTGCCAGCAGTTACTCGGGGGGTGCTTACCCCTACGAGCAGTACTTC. Protein sequence: CASSYSGGAYPYEQYF.

V gene TRBV11-2 combines with J gene TRBJ1-2; D is possibly TRBD1 (5 bases). The ends were cut back, 8 bases at V and 3 bases at J, with 16 bases in the middle. The CDR3 has 14 amino acids. CDR1 SGHAT and CDR2 FQNNGV come from the germline V gene. The CDR3 loop is CASRVRGADYGYTF. The CDR3 DNA is TGTGCCAGCCGGGTCCGAGGGGCTGACTATGGCTACACCTTC.

The chain is built from TRBV30 and TRBJ1-2, with 7 positions matching TRBD1. Germline CDR1 is GTSNPN and CDR2 is SVGIG (reference sequence). This CDR3 comprises 14 residues. V trimming: 0 bases; J trimming: 7 bases; junction bases outside the gene matches: 8. The CDR3 DNA is TGTGCCTGGAGTGTTACCGGGACAGTCGGTGGCTACACCTTC. This codes for CAWSVTGTVGGYTF.

This rearrangement joins TRBV28 to TRBJ1-2; D is perhaps TRBD1 (5 bases). Trimming removed 2 bases at V and 6 bases at J, with 10 bases between. Per the germline V gene, CDR1 is MDHEN and CDR2 is SYDVKM. The CDR3 has 13 residues. The CDR3 DNA sequence: TGTGCCAGCAGTTTAAGTGGGACCCATGGCTACACCTTC. Protein sequence: CASSLSGTHGYTF.

The chain joins TRBV29-1 to TRBJ2-7; D is uncertain. Per germline, CDR1 SQVTM and CDR2 ANQGSEA. CDR3 size: 11 residues. V was shortened by 4 bases and J by 6 bases, with 10 bases between the two germline ends. CDR3 amino acids: CSVGSEIEQYF. In nucleotides, the CDR3 is TGCAGCGTTGGATCCGAGATCGAGCAGTACTTC.

This chain joins TRBV9 and TRBJ2-1; D might be TRBD2 (5 bases). Trimming shortened V by 0 bases and J by 3 bases, and 10 bases separated the two germline ends. This CDR3 is 15 amino acids long. Germline V gene lookup returns CDR1 SGDLS and CDR2 YYNGEE. The CDR3 DNA follows: TGTGCCAGCAGCGTAGAGCCGGGATTCTACAATGAGCAGTTCTTC. This sequence encodes CASSVEPGFYNEQFF.

This chain joins TRBV6-1 and TRBJ1-1; D not certain. V was clipped by 5 bases and J by 2 bases, with 15 bases between them. CDR1 and CDR2 from the germline V gene are MNHNS and SASEGT. CDR3 length: 15 residues. The CDR3 DNA reads as TGTGCCAGCAGTCCTTTTACAGCCTTCAACACTGAAGCTTTCTTT. Protein sequence: CASSPFTAFNTEAFF.

The chain recombines TRBV7-9 with TRBJ2-2; D unresolved. V was cut by 3 bases and J by 5 bases, with 7 bases left in between. The CDR3 covers 13 residues. In germline, CDR1 is SEHNR, CDR2 FQNEAQ (reference sequence). CDR3 protein: CASSFRSTGELFF. DNA of the CDR3: TGTGCCAGCAGCTTCCGGAGTACCGGGGAGCTGTTTTTT.

The rearrangement uses TRBV25-1 and TRBJ2-5; 16 bases match TRBD2. The germline CDR1 and CDR2 sequences are MGHDK and SYGVNS. J gave up 4 bases and V 3 bases, and 5 bases lay outside the gene matches. CDR3 length equals 17 residues. The CDR3, as DNA: TGTGCCAGCAGTGACCCGGGACTAGCGGGGGGGGGAGAGACCCAGTACTTC. Its protein is CASSDPGLAGGGETQYF.

The chain recombines TRBV5-4 with TRBJ1-2, with TRBD1 matching over 11 bases. The V gene end was trimmed by 6 bases and the J gene end by 4 bases; junction bases not matched to a gene: 8. The length of the CDR3 is 15 residues. CDR1 and CDR2 from the germline V gene are SGHNT and YYREEE (reference sequence). CDR3 nucleotides: TGTGCCAGCAATACGGACAGGGGGCATGGCTATGGCTACACCTTC. Its protein is CASNTDRGHGYGYTF. Full variable domain (outside the CDR3, taken from reference TRBV5-4 and TRBJ1-2): ETGVTQSPTHLIKTRGQQVTLRCSSQSGHNTVSWYQQALGQGPQFIFQYYREEENGRGNFPPRFSGLQFPNYSSELNVNALELDDSALYLCASNTDRGHGYGYTFGSGTRLTVV.

This rearrangement joins TRBV14 to TRBJ1-2; TRBD1 is a possible D gene (5 bases). The CDR3 is 15 residues long. V dropped 3 bases and J dropped 1 base, with 12 bases sitting between them. The germline V gene encodes CDR1 SGHDN and CDR2 FVKESK. CDR3 sequence (DNA): TGTGCCAGCAGCCAGCCCAGGGCCTTTAACTATGGCTACACCTTC. Residues: CASSQPRAFNYGYTF.

The sample holds one count of this clone. The chain joins TRBV5-4 to TRBJ1-6; D remains unclear. Between the trimmed V and J ends, which lost 4 bases and 15 bases, there was a span of 8 bases. The CDR3 spans 10 residues. Germline V gene sequence: CDR1 SGHNT, CDR2 YYREEE (reference sequence). CDR3: CASSIYLLHF. The CDR3 DNA sequence: TGTGCCAGCAGCATTTATCTCCTCCACTTT.

This chain connects TRBV6-1 to TRBJ1-2; TRBD1 might be the D (6 bases). The CDR3 sequence is 15 residues long. The V gene lost 6 bases and the J gene lost 7 bases, with 21 bases spanning the gap. Germline loops: CDR1 MNHNS, CDR2 SASEGT. The CDR3 loop is CASRTILGGGGGYTF. For the CDR3, the DNA is TGTGCCAGCAGAACCATATTAGGGGGGGGAGGTGGCTACACCTTC.

V and J are TRBV10-3 and TRBJ1-2, with D possibly matching TRBD1 (5 bases). The V gene lost 10 bases and the J gene lost 0 bases, with 18 bases spanning the gap. Germline V CDR1 and CDR2: ENHRY, SYGVKD. This CDR3 contains 15 residues. The CDR3 DNA reads TGTGCCACCACGGGGGGACTTGGCCCTAACTATGGCTACACCTTC. Its protein is CATTGGLGPNYGYTF.

The V and J genes are TRBV5-6 and TRBJ1-6, with D possibly being TRBD1 (6 bases). Trimming removed 0 bases at V and 9 bases at J, with 19 bases between. Per the germline V gene, CDR1 is SGHDT and CDR2 is YYEEEE. This CDR3 is built from 17 residues. The CDR3 here is CASSLGVLRTAGSPLHF. The CDR3 nucleotides read TGTGCCAGCAGCTTGGGGGTGCTCCGGACAGCGGGTTCACCCCTCCACTTT.

This chain uses TRBV29-1 with TRBJ2-5; a possible D gene is TRBD2 (6 bases). The germline CDR1 and CDR2 sequences are SQVTM and ANQGSEA. Deletions cut 4 bases from V and 7 bases from J, with 16 bases between. The CDR3 is 13 amino acids. This CDR3 reads CSVGGVGGRTQYF. As DNA, the CDR3 is TGCAGCGTTGGGGGCGTGGGGGGTCGGACCCAGTACTTC. The full variable domain, completed using reference TRBV29-1 and TRBJ2-5, is SAVISQKPSRDICQRGTSLTIQCQVDSQVTMMFWYRQQPGQSLTLIATANQGSEATYESGFVIDKFPISRPNLTFSTLTVSNMSPEDSSIYLCSVGGVGGRTQYFGPGTRLLVL.

The chain links TRBV4-1 to TRBJ2-7; a possible D gene is TRBD1 (6 bases). The V gene lost 8 bases and the J gene lost 1 base, with 18 bases spanning the gap. CDR3 length equals 15 residues. Germline values: CDR1 MGHRA, CDR2 YSYEKL. The DNA of the CDR3 is TGCGCCAGCCTCACCGGCACAGGGTGGTCCTACGAGCAGTACTTC. Residues: CASLTGTGWSYEQYF.

The chain employs TRBV7-8 and TRBJ2-7; 9 bases map to TRBD2. CDR1 SGHVS and CDR2 FQNEAQ come from the germline V gene. There are 16 residues in the CDR3. Germline trimming cut 2 bases from V and 2 bases from J; bases unmatched to any gene: 7. The CDR3: CASSLPGTSPTYEQYF. The CDR3 nucleotides read TGTGCCAGCAGCTTACCCGGGACTAGCCCGACCTACGAGCAGTACTTC.

This clone was found a few times. The chain links TRBV11-2 to TRBJ1-6, with D perhaps TRBD1 (5 bases). V was trimmed by 5 bases and J by 11 bases, leaving 16 bases between them. This CDR3 contains 14 residues. Per the germline V gene, CDR1 is SGHAT and CDR2 is FQNNGV. CDR3 coding DNA: TGTGCCAGCAGCCCCCAGGGAGTAGGGACACCCCTCCACTTT. Protein: CASSPQGVGTPLHF.

This chain joins TRBV5-4 and TRBJ2-7; 10 bases map to TRBD2. This CDR3 region has 15 residues. The V gene's germline CDR1 is SGHNT and CDR2 YYREEE (reference sequence). The V segment lost 0 bases and the J segment 1 base; nucleotides outside the gene matches: 1. This CDR3 reads CASSLGAGGSYEQYF. The CDR3 nucleotides read TGTGCCAGCAGCTTGGGAGCGGGGGGGTCCTACGAGCAGTACTTC.

This clone occurred a few times. The rearrangement uses TRBV10-3 and TRBJ1-2, with D perhaps matching TRBD1 (5 bases). CDR3 length: 13 residues. Trimming pared 0 bases from V and 8 bases from J, leaving 10 bases between. Germline V gene data show CDR1 as ENHRY and CDR2 as SYGVKD. This chain's CDR3 is CAISESQEKGYTF. For the CDR3, the DNA is TGTGCCATCAGTGAGTCACAGGAGAAGGGCTACACCTTC.

The gene calls are TRBV9 and TRBJ2-2; D assignment may be TRBD1 or TRBD2 (5 bases each). Trimming pared 7 bases from V and 4 bases from J, leaving 11 bases between. Germline values: CDR1 SGDLS, CDR2 YYNGEE. The CDR3 covers 13 residues. The chain's CDR3 is CASSPGPTGELFF. CDR3 DNA sequence: TGTGCCAGCTCCCCGGGGCCCACCGGGGAGCTGTTTTTT.

The J gene is TRBJ2-7, the V gene TRBV19; 10 bases align to TRBD1. Germline lookup yields CDR1 LNHDA and CDR2 SQIVND (reference sequence). The CDR3 consists of 18 residues. With 4 bases clipped from V and 0 bases from J, the junction kept 12 bases outside the gene matches. CDR3 protein: CASSKQTTGTGVSYEQYF. The CDR3 region has the DNA TGTGCCAGTAGTAAACAAACCACCGGGACAGGGGTCTCCTACGAGCAGTACTTC.